This TCR beta chain appears in the sequencing data of a study of shared clonotypes between healthy human individuals. Genomic DNA from each subset was divided evenly over several immunoSEQ plates. Per the original methods: Filtering was not the same, since immunoSEQ gave junction-only sequences without quality scores. Libraries were prepared by immunoSEQ multiplex PCR; TCRdb keeps only in-frame clonotypes and omits some of them. D and trimming were read from the DNA, whereas the V and J calls and clone size are those reported in that table. The sample has millions of clones, around nine tenths seen once; the top ten hold more than 0.12%. This clone was observed once. Its target is unknown. Germline assignment: CDR1 SGHNT and CDR2 YENEEA. The CDR3 spans 15 residues. V gave up 3 bases and J gave up 4 bases, with 14 bases separating them. Study outcomes and limitations: Sorted-subset sequencing, rarefaction showed, was incomplete despite large depth. Clonotype sharing among donors was expected to depend on sequencing depth.

V gene TRBV11-3 combines with J gene TRBJ2-3, with D unresolved. The sequence was obtained from a young man in good health. The specimen was naive CD4+ T cells sorted from blood. The subset denotes: CD45RA+ positively selected. For the CDR3, the DNA is TGTGCCAGCAGCTTCCCTGACCTGCACGCAGATACGCAGTATTTT. Protein product: CASSFPDLHADTQYF.